This TCR beta chain was captured in a study of cytomegalovirus exposure and HLA in healthy donors. V was clipped by 4 bases and J by 4 bases; unmatched bases: 2. This CDR3 has 14 amino acids. Germline CDR1 reads SGHDT; CDR2 reads YYEEEE. The PCR used 60 Vbeta and 13 Jbeta primers. Sequencing used immunoSEQ multiplex PCR; TCRdb keeps in-frame clones, though not all of them. The sample contains about 160,000 clones, nearly 80% of which appear only once. The sequenced sample consisted of PBMCs. The chain carries TRBV5-6 and TRBJ1-6; TRBD1 matches at 7 bases. The sequence was collected from a woman in her 50s in good health and CMV-seropositive. The CDR3 nucleotides are TGTGCCAGCAGCCGGACAGGTTATAATTCACCCCTCCACTTT. Its translation: CASSRTGYNSPLHF.